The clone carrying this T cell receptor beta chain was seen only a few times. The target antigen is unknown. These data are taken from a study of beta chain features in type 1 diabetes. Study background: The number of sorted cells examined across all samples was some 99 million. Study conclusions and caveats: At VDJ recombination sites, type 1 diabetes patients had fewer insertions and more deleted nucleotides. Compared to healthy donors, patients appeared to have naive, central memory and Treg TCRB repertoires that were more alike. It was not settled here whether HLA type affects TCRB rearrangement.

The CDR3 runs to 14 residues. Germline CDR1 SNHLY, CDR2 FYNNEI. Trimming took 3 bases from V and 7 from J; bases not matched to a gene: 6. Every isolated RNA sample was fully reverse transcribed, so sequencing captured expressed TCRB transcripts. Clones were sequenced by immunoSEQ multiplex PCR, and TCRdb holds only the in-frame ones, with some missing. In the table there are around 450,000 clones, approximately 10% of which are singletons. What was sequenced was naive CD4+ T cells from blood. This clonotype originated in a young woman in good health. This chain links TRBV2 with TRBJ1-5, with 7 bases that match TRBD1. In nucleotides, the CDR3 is TGTGCCAGCAGTGAGTCGACAGGGAGACAGCCCCAGCATTTT. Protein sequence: CASSESTGRQPQHF.